These T cell receptor beta chains were read from a single sample in a study of radiotherapy plus CTLA-4 blockade in lung cancer. Measured with immunoSEQ multiplex PCR; TCRdb has only the in-frame clones, and not every one. The sample has some 78,000 clones; 85% to 90% are singletons. The sample in question was peripheral blood, obtained from a patient treated with radiotherapy plus ipilimumab. The source is a human donor with non-small cell lung cancer who had stable disease on radiotherapy plus ipilimumab. The CDR3 runs from the conserved cysteine through the conserved F or W. A D gene is named only where the DNA matches it firmly. Some rows mark clone size as missing; the rest say once, few, many or name a class of expanded clone.

j_gene,d_gene,v_gene,abundance,CDR3aa,CDR3nt
TRBJ1-3,NA,TRBV30,NA,CACTRESGNTIYF,TGTGCCTGTACCAGGGAGAGTGGAAACACCATATATTTT
TRBJ2-7,NA,TRBV7-9,few,CASSSTTDREGDEQYF,TGTGCCAGCAGCTCTACAACGGACAGAGAGGGGGACGAGCAGTACTTC
TRBJ1-1,NA,TRBV9,NA,CASSPLEAGYTEAFF,TGTGCCAGCAGTCCCTTAGAGGCGGGGTACACTGAAGCTTTCTTT
TRBJ2-1,TRBD2,TRBV29-1,NA,CSVEGLAGEYDEQFF,TGCAGCGTTGAAGGTCTAGCGGGAGAATACGATGAGCAGTTCTTC
TRBJ2-1,TRBD1,TRBV9,NA,CASSVEKTGTYNEQFF,TGTGCCAGCAGCGTAGAGAAGACAGGGACCTACAATGAGCAGTTCTTC
TRBJ2-1,NA,TRBV20-1,NA,CSSLVDEQFF,TGCAGTTCCTTGGTGGATGAGCAGTTCTTC
TRBJ1-5,NA,TRBV7-3,NA,CANFTPSGTEYQPQHF,TGTGCCAATTTTACCCCGTCCGGGACCGAATATCAGCCCCAGCATTTT
TRBJ2-5,NA,TRBV4-2,NA,CASSQGGGETQYF,TGTGCCAGCAGCCAGGGGGGAGGCGAGACCCAGTACTTC
TRBJ1-1,NA,TRBV9,NA,CASSPHTEAFF,TGTGCCAGCAGCCCCCACACTGAAGCTTTCTTT
TRBJ1-4,NA,TRBV7-8,NA,CASSLRTGYEKLFF,TGTGCCAGCAGCTTGAGAACAGGATACGAAAAACTGTTTTTT
TRBJ1-4,TRBD1,TRBV5-1,NA,CASSSGQTLNEKLFF,TGCGCCAGCAGCTCGGGACAGACTCTTAATGAAAAACTGTTTTTT
TRBJ1-1,NA,TRBV6-1,NA,CASSDYRDTEAFF,TGTGCCAGCAGTGATTATAGGGACACTGAAGCTTTCTTT
TRBJ2-5,TRBD2,TRBV5-1,once,CASSLQAGGPGETQYF,TGCGCCAGCAGCCTTCAAGCGGGGGGGCCAGGCGAGACCCAGTACTTC
TRBJ2-2,NA,TRBV11-2,few,CASSLNPGSGELFF,TGTGCCAGCAGCTTAAATCCAGGGTCCGGGGAGCTGTTTTTT
TRBJ1-2,NA,TRBV19,NA,CASSIQGARDYGYTF,TGTGCCAGTAGTATTCAAGGGGCGCGGGACTATGGCTACACCTTC
TRBJ1-5,NA,TRBV5-4,NA,CASSLAGSQPQHF,TGTGCCAGCAGCTTGGCAGGGTCCCAGCCCCAGCATTTT
TRBJ2-5,NA,TRBV2,NA,CASSEVSLETQYF,TGTGCCAGCAGTGAAGTTTCTCTGGAGACCCAGTACTTC
TRBJ2-1,NA,TRBV5-5,NA,CASSSPAEQFF,TGTGCCAGCAGCTCCCCAGCGGAGCAGTTCTTC
TRBJ1-1,NA,TRBV7-9,NA,CASSLATTWGSHTEAFF,TGTGCCAGCAGCTTGGCCACCACCTGGGGGAGTCACACTGAAGCTTTCTTT
TRBJ1-2,NA,TRBV5-1,NA,CASSLGPGLYGYTF,TGCGCCAGCAGCTTGGGGCCAGGGCTCTATGGCTACACCTTC